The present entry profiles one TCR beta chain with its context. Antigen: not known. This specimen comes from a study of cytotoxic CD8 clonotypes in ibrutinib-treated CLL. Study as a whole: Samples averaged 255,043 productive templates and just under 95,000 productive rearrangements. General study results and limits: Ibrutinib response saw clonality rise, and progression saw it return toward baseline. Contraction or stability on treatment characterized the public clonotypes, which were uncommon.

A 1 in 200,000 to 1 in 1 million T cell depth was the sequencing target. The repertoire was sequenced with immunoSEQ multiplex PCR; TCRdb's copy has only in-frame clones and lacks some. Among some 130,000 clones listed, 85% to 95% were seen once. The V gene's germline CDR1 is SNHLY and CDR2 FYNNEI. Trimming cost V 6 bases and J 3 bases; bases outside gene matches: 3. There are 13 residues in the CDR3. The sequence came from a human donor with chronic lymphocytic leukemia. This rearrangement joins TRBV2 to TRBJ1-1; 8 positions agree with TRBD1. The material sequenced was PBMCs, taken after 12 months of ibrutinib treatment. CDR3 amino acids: CASRGQVYTEAFF. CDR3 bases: TGTGCCAGCAGGGGACAGGTTTACACTGAAGCTTTCTTT.